This T cell receptor beta chain was sequenced during a study of long-term antiretroviral therapy in people with HIV. Germline lookup yields CDR1 LGHNA and CDR2 YNFKEQ. The CDR3 loop spans 16 amino acids. V was clipped by 4 bases and J by 0 bases, with 14 bases between them. The assay used was immunoSEQ (version v3.0), run at survey level. Some clones are missing from TCRdb's copy, which holds only in-frame ones; the method was immunoSEQ multiplex PCR. The sample lists some 28,000 clones, nearly 95% occurring once. The clonotype was recovered from a man between 35 and 55 years old with HIV. The material sequenced was unsorted PBMCs, taken 6.2 years after starting antiretroviral therapy. The J gene is TRBJ2-3, the V gene TRBV4-2; D is uncertain. This CDR3 is CASSPTPRSSTDTQYF. For the CDR3, the DNA is TGTGCCAGCAGCCCTACCCCCCGGTCTAGCACAGATACGCAGTATTTT.